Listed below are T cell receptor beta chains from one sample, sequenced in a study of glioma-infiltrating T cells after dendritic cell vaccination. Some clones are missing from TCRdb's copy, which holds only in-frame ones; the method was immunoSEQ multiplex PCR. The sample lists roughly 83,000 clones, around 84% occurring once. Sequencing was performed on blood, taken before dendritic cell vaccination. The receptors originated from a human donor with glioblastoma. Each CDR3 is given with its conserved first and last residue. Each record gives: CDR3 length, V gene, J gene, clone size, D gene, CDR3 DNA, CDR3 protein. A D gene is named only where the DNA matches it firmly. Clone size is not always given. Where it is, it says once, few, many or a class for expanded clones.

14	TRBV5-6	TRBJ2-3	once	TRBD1	TGTGCCAGCAGCTTGAAACAGGGGGCCGGTACGCAGTATTTT	CASSLKQGAGTQYF
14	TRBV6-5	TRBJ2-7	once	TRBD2	TGTGCCAGCAGTTCCAGGACTAGCGACTACGAGCAGTACTTC	CASSSRTSDYEQYF
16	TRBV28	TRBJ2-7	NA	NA	TGTGCCAGCAGGCCCCTACGCGGTCGAGGGATCTACGAGCAGTACTTC	CASRPLRGRGIYEQYF
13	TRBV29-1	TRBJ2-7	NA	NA	TGCAGCGTTGAAGCCGGTGCGAACTACGAGCAGTACTTC	CSVEAGANYEQYF
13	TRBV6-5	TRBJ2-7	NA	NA	TGTGCCAGCACGTCTAGCGTAACCTACGAGCAGTACTTC	CASTSSVTYEQYF
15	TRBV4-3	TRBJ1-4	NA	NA	TGCGCCAGCAGGGGAACAGGGAACTTGGGAGAAAAACTGTTTTTT	CASRGTGNLGEKLFF
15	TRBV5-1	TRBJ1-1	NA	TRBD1	TGCGCCAGCAGCCCCGGGACAGCCATGAACACTGAAGCTTTCTTT	CASSPGTAMNTEAFF
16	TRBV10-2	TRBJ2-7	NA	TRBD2	TGCGCCAGCAGTGAATCTAGCGGGACCTTCTCCTACGAGCAGTACTTC	CASSESSGTFSYEQYF
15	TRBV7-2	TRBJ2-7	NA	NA	TGTGCCAGCAGCGCCGACAGGTCAAGCTCCTACGAGCAGTACTTC	CASSADRSSSYEQYF
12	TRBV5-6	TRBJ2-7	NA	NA	TGTGCCAGCAGTCCACAGGGTAACGAGCAGTACTTC	CASSPQGNEQYF
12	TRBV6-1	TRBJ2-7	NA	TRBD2	TGTGCGACGGGAGGCCTCAGCTACGAGCAGTACTTC	CATGGLSYEQYF
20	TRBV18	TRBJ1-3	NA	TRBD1	TGTGCCAGCTCACCACCCGACGGGACAGGGGGCCTAGTTTCTGGAAACACCATATATTTT	CASSPPDGTGGLVSGNTIYF
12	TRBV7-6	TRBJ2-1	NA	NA	TGTGCCAGCAGCTTCGGGGACAATGAGCAGTTCTTC	CASSFGDNEQFF
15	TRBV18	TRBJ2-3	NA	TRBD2	TGTGCCAGCTCACCGATAGCGGGAGGCACAGATACGCAGTATTTT	CASSPIAGGTDTQYF
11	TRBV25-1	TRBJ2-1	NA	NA	TGTGCCAGCAGTAGGGGTTATGAGCAGTTCTTC	CASSRGYEQFF
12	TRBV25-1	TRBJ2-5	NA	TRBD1	TGTGCCAGCACGACAGGGACCTGGGCCCAGTACTTC	CASTTGTWAQYF
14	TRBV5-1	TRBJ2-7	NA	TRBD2	TGCGCCAGCAGGCTAGCGGGAGATTCCTACGAGCAGTACTTC	CASRLAGDSYEQYF
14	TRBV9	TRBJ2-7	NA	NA	TGTGCCAGCAGCCGGGGGGCGGGAGCCTACGAGCAGTACTTC	CASSRGAGAYEQYF
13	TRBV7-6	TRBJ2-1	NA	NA	TGTGCCAGCAGCTTGTCCCTAGCAGGTGAGCAGTTCTTC	CASSLSLAGEQFF
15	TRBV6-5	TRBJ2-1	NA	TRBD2	TGTGCCAGCCGGATAACTAGCGGGTCCTACAATGAGCAGTTCTTC	CASRITSGSYNEQFF
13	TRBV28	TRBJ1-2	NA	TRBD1	TGTGCCAGTACAGACAGGGGACTGCGGGGCTACACCTTC	CASTDRGLRGYTF
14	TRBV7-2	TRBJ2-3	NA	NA	TGTGCCAGCAGCCCGGGACTTGCCACAGATACGCAGTATTTT	CASSPGLATDTQYF
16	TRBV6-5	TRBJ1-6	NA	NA	TGTGCCAGCAGTTACAGCGGGGGGATGGTGAATTCACCCCTCCACTTT	CASSYSGGMVNSPLHF
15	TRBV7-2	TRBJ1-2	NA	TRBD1	TGTGCCAGCAGCTTTGAACAGGGGGAGTTCTATGGCTACACCTTC	CASSFEQGEFYGYTF
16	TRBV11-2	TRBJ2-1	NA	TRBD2	TGTGCCAGCAGCTTAGGGACTAGCGGCACCTACAATGAGCAGTTCTTC	CASSLGTSGTYNEQFF
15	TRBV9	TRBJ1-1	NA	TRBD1	TGTGCCAGCAGCCATCGACAGGGGAGGAACACTGAAGCTTTCTTT	CASSHRQGRNTEAFF
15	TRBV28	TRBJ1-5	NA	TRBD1	TGTGCCAGCAGTTTCACAGGGGCTGGCAATCAGCCCCAGCATTTT	CASSFTGAGNQPQHF
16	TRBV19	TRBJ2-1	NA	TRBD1	TGTGCCAGTAGTGATCCGGGACAGGGCTATGGCAATGAGCAGTTCTTC	CASSDPGQGYGNEQFF
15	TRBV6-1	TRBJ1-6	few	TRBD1	TGTGCCAGCATTGGCGAGGACAGGGGTTATTCACCCCTCCACTTT	CASIGEDRGYSPLHF
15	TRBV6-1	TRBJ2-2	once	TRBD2	TGTGCCTCTAGCGGGGGGGCCTGGAACACCGGGGAGCTGTTTTTT	CASSGGAWNTGELFF
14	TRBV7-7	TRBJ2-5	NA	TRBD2	TGTGCCAGCATGACTAGCGGGGTTCAAGAGACCCAGTACTTC	CASMTSGVQETQYF
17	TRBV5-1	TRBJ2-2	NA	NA	TGCGCCAGCAGCTTGGATATGCAGGGATTGAACACCGGGGAGCTGTTTTTT	CASSLDMQGLNTGELFF
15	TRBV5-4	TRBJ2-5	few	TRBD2	TGTGCCAGCAGCTTAAAGACTAGCGGTAAAGAGACCCAGTACTTC	CASSLKTSGKETQYF